This TCR beta chain is from a study of Ad26.COV2.S vaccination and SARS-CoV-2 variants. This table comes from immunoSEQ multiplex PCR, and its TCRdb copy is limited to in-frame clones, with some not included. Of about 350,000 clones in the sample, about 87% were seen once. Germline V CDR1 and CDR2: MNHEY, SVGEGT. The CDR3 covers 16 residues. Trimming stripped 2 bases from V and 4 bases from J, with 17 bases between. Documented treatment: some 20 received Ad26.COV2.S at low or high dose, single or two shots; about 5 received placebo; per-sample allocation not given. Sampling was done on day 63 after the first vaccine or placebo injection.

The input for sequencing was peripheral blood, taken in a trial of Ad26.COV2.S vaccine versus placebo. The V and J genes are TRBV6-2 or TRBV6-3 and TRBJ2-5, with a tentative D call TRBD2 (6 bases). This receptor was taken from a person aged 18 to 59 who received the Ad26.COV2.S COVID-19 vaccine or a placebo. This CDR3 is CASSYPGGRLRETQYF. The CDR3, as DNA: TGTGCCAGCAGTTACCCCGGGGGTCGCCTCAGAGAGACCCAGTACTTC.